This T cell receptor (beta chain) was sequenced in a study of beta chain features in type 1 diabetes. With regard to this clone: Other DNA sequences of this sample code for an identical CDR3.

Isolated RNA was reverse transcribed in full, so expressed TCRB transcripts were sequenced. Clones were sequenced by immunoSEQ multiplex PCR, and TCRdb holds only the in-frame ones, with some missing. The table includes about 620,000 clones, 15% to 18% detected once. The CDR3 totals 15 residues. Germline CDR1 SEHNR, CDR2 FQNEAQ (reference sequence). The ends were cut back, 0 bases at V and 2 bases at J, with 8 bases in the middle. The chain recombines TRBV7-9 with TRBJ1-5; possibly TRBD1 for D (6 bases). Sequenced input: naive CD4+ T cells from blood. The receptor was isolated from a man between 18 and 29 years old in good health. CDR3 nucleotide sequence: TGTGCCAGCAGCTTAGCGGGGGGCGGCAATCAGCCCCAGCATTTT. It specifies CASSLAGGGNQPQHF.